Shown below are 14 T cell receptor beta chains from a single sample sequenced in a study of T cell responses to AZD1222 COVID-19 vaccine. The method was immunoSEQ multiplex PCR; TCRdb's version includes in-frame clones alone and lacks a portion of them. Among about 150,000 clones, roughly 88% were seen once, and the ten largest hold under 3.5%. Sample: peripheral blood, taken on day 0 of MenACWY control vaccination. Every receptor here comes from an adult in good health.

The chain recombines TRBV5-5 with TRBJ2-6; 9 bases map to TRBD1. The V gene end was trimmed by 2 bases and the J gene end by 0 bases; junction bases not matched to a gene: 3. The CDR3 runs to 17 residues. Germline V gives CDR1 SGHKS, CDR2 YYEKEE (reference sequence). The DNA for the CDR3 is TGTGCCAGCAGCTTAGGGACAGGGACCTCTGGGGCCAACGTCCTGACTTTC. The encoded protein is CASSLGTGTSGANVLTF.

V is TRBV4-1 and J is TRBJ1-6; D is unresolved. Trimming removed 1 base at V and 8 bases at J, with 12 bases between. Germline CDR1 reads MGHRA; CDR2 reads YSYEKL. The CDR3 has 15 residues. CDR3 residues: CASSQGGLRDSPLHF. CDR3 nucleotides: TGCGCCAGCAGCCAAGGGGGTTTGCGAGATTCACCCCTCCACTTT.

This rearrangement joins TRBV6-5 to TRBJ1-4; tentative D call: TRBD1 (5 bases). The V gene lost 6 bases and the J gene lost 5 bases, with 13 bases spanning the gap. This CDR3 has 14 residues. In germline, CDR1 is MNHEY, CDR2 SVGAGI. DNA of the CDR3: TGTGCCAGCAGATGGACAATGGGGAATGAAAAACTGTTTTTT. This translates into CASRWTMGNEKLFF.

The chain couples TRBV5-1 to TRBJ1-2; 8 bases map to TRBD1. Trimming removed 1 base from V and 3 bases from J; junction bases left unmatched: 5. CDR1 is SGHRS and CDR2 is YFSETQ in the germline V gene. The CDR3 is made up of 15 amino acids. The CDR3 coding sequence is TGCGCCAGCAGCTTGAGCCGACAGGGGTACTATGGCTACACCTTC. This translates into CASSLSRQGYYGYTF.

V and J are TRBV9 and TRBJ1-4; D is unresolved. The CDR3 consists of 13 residues. Trimming shortened V by 4 bases and J by 8 bases, and 12 bases separated the two germline ends. Germline CDR1 is SGDLS and CDR2 is YYNGEE. In nucleotides, the CDR3 is TGTGCCAGCAGCTCACCGAATACGGAAAAACTGTTTTTT. The encoded protein is CASSSPNTEKLFF.

The chain uses TRBV5-1 and TRBJ1-4; D may be TRBD1 (5 bases). CDR1 and CDR2 (germline): SGHRS, YFSETQ. The V end was cut by 4 bases, the J end by 3 bases, with 10 bases between. CDR3 size: 14 residues. The CDR3 bases are TGCGCCAGCAGCCTGACAGTTGCTAATGAAAAACTGTTTTTT. As protein: CASSLTVANEKLFF.

V usage is TRBV10-2 and J usage is TRBJ2-7, with D tentatively TRBD1 or TRBD2 (5 bases each). Germline CDR1 is WSHSY and CDR2 is SAAADI. V lost 8 bases and J lost 4, with 9 bases in between. The CDR3 has 11 residues. The CDR3 DNA follows: TGCGCCAGCGGGGGTCGGTACGAGCAGTACTTC. Residues: CASGGRYEQYF.

This clone was observed once. This rearrangement joins TRBV11-2 to TRBJ2-7, with D unclear. This CDR3 spans 14 amino acids. V was shortened by 1 base and J by 3 bases, with 10 bases between the two germline ends. Germline V lookup: CDR1 SGHAT, CDR2 FQNNGV. CDR3 amino acids: CASSLAGSNYEQYF. The DNA for the CDR3 is TGTGCCAGCAGCTTAGCGGGCAGCAACTACGAGCAGTACTTC.

This chain joins TRBV9 and TRBJ2-5; 8 bases agree with TRBD2. The CDR3 length is 15 residues. V dropped 2 bases and J dropped 5; count of bases not matched to a gene: 8. Per germline, CDR1 SGDLS and CDR2 YYNGEE. The CDR3 loop reads CASSVGSGVWETQYF. For the CDR3, the DNA is TGTGCCAGCAGCGTTGGTAGCGGGGTATGGGAGACCCAGTACTTC.

V gene TRBV4-1 combines with J gene TRBJ1-2, with D possibly being TRBD1 (6 bases). V gave up 2 bases and J gave up 2 bases, with 15 bases separating them. CDR1 and CDR2 from the germline V gene are MGHRA and YSYEKL. The CDR3 is 16 residues long. Written as DNA, the CDR3 is TGCGCCAGCAGCCAACCACCCCAGGGGAAGAACTATGGCTACACCTTC. This gives the protein CASSQPPQGKNYGYTF.

This chain connects TRBV7-9 to TRBJ1-6; maybe TRBD1 (5 bases). The germline V gene encodes CDR1 SEHNR and CDR2 FQNEAQ (reference sequence). This CDR3 has 12 residues. V dropped 8 bases and J dropped 3 bases, with 5 bases sitting between them. CDR3 amino acids: CASDSYNSPLHF. CDR3 coding DNA: TGTGCCAGCGACAGCTATAATTCACCCCTCCACTTT.

The rearrangement uses TRBV28 and TRBJ2-1, with 11 positions matching TRBD2. The CDR3 spans 17 residues. Germline loops: CDR1 MDHEN, CDR2 SYDVKM. J gave up 7 bases and V 5 bases, and 13 bases lay outside the gene matches. Here the CDR3 DNA reads TGTGCCAGCAGTCCAACTAGCGGGAGAAGTTATCGTAATGAGCAGTTCTTC. Protein product: CASSPTSGRSYRNEQFF.

The chain recombines TRBV5-1 with TRBJ1-1; D not resolved. Germline-derived CDR1 and CDR2 are SGHRS and YFSETQ. The CDR3 runs to 14 residues. Trimming cost V 2 bases and J 8 bases, with 16 bases left between them. The DNA for the CDR3 is TGCGCCAGCAGCTTTACGACCAGTAGAAGCGAAGCTTTCTTT. Protein product: CASSFTTSRSEAFF.

This rearrangement joins TRBV4-2 to TRBJ2-7; 7 nucleotides agree with TRBD2. V was clipped by 11 bases and J by 1 base; unmatched bases: 11. The CDR3 is 14 residues long. Germline CDR1 LGHNA, CDR2 YNFKEQ. The CDR3 loop reads CAAGRVAGSYEQYF. The CDR3 DNA follows: TGTGCCGCTGGGAGGGTAGCGGGTTCCTACGAGCAGTACTTC.